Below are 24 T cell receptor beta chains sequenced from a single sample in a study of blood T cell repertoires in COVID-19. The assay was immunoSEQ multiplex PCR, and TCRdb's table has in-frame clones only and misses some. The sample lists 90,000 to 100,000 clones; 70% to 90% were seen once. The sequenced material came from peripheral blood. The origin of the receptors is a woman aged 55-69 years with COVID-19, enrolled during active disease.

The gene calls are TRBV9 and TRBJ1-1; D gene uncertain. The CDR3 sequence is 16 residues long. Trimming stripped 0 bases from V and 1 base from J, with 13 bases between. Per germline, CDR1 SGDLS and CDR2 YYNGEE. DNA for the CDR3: TGTGCCAGCAGCGTAGCTACGCGCCCTGGGAACACTGAAGCTTTCTTT. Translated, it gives CASSVATRPGNTEAFF.

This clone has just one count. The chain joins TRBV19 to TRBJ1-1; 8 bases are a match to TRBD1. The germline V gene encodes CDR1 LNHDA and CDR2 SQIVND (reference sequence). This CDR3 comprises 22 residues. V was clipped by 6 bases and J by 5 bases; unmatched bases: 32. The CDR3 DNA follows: TGTGCCAGTAGGCAAAGCCGATGGCCTGGAGATGGACAGGGCTATAGGGTGACTGAAGCTTTCTTT. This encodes CASRQSRWPGDGQGYRVTEAFF.

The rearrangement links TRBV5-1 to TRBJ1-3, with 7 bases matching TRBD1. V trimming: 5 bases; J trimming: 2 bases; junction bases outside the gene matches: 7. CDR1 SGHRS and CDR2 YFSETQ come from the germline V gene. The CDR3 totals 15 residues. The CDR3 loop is CASRRETGAGNTIYF. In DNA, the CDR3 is TGCGCCAGCAGACGAGAAACAGGGGCTGGAAACACCATATATTTT.

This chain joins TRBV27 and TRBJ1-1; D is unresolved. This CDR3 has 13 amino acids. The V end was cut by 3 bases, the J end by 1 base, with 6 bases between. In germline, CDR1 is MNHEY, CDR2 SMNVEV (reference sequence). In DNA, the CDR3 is TGTGCCAGCAGTTTCCTCTCGAACACTGAAGCTTTCTTT. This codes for CASSFLSNTEAFF.

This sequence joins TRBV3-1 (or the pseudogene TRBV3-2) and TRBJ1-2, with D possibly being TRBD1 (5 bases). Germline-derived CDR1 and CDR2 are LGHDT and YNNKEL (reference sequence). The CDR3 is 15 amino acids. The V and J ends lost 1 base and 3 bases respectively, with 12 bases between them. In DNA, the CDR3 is TGTGCCAGCAGCCAAGCTGCAGGGATTGACTATGGCTACACCTTC. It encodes CASSQAAGIDYGYTF.

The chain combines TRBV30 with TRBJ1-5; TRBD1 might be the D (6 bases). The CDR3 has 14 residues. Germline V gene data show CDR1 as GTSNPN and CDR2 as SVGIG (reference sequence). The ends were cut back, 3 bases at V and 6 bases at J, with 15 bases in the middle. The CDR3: CAWRRGGLGQPQHF. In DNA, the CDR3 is TGTGCCTGGAGGCGGGGGGGCCTGGGTCAGCCCCAGCATTTT.

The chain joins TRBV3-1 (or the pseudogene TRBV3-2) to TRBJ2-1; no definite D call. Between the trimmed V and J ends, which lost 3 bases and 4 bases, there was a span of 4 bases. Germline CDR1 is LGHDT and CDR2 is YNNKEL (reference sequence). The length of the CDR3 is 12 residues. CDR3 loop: CASSHLYNEQFF. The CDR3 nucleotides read TGTGCCAGCAGCCACCTTTACAATGAGCAGTTCTTC.

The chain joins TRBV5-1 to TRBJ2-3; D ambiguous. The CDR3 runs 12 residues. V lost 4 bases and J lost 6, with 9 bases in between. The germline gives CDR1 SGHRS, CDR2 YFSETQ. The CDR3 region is CASSEVGDTQYF. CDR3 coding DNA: TGCGCCAGCAGCGAGGTTGGGGATACGCAGTATTTT.

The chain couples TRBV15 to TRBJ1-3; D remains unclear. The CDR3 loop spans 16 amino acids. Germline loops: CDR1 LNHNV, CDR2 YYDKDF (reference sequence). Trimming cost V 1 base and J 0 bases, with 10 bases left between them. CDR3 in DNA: TGTGCCACCAGCAGAGTGGTAATTAGCTCTGGAAACACCATATATTTT. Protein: CATSRVVISSGNTIYF.

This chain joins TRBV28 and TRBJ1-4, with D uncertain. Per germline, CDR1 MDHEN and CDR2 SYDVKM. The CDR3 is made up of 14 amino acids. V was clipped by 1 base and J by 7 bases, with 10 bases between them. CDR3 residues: CASSLFGGFEKLFF. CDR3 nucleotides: TGTGCCAGCAGTTTATTTGGCGGTTTTGAAAAACTGTTTTTT.

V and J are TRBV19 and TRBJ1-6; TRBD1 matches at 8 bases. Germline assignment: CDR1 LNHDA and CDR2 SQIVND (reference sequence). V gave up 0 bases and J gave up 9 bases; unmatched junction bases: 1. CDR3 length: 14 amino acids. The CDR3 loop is CASSIDRGLSPLHF. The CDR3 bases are TGTGCCAGTAGTATAGACAGGGGGCTTTCACCCCTCCACTTT.

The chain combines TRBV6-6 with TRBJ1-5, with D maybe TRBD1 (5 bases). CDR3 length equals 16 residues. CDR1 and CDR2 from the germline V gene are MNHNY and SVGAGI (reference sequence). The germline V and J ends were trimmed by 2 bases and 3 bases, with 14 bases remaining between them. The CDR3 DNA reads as TGTGCCAGCAGTTACCCGGCTGACAGAATCAATCAGCCCCAGCATTTT. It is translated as CASSYPADRINQPQHF.

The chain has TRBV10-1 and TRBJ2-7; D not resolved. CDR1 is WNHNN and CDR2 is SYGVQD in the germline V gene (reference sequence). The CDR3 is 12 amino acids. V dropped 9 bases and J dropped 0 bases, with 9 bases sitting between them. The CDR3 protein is CASSRSSYEQYF. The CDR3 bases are TGCGCCAGTTCCCGGAGCTCCTACGAGCAGTACTTC.

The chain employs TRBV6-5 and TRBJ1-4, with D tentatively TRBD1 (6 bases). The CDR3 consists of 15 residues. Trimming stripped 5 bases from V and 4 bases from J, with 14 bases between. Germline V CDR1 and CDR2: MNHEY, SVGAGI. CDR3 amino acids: CASSPGGQFNEKLFF. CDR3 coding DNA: TGTGCCAGCAGTCCGGGGGGCCAGTTTAATGAAAAACTGTTTTTT.

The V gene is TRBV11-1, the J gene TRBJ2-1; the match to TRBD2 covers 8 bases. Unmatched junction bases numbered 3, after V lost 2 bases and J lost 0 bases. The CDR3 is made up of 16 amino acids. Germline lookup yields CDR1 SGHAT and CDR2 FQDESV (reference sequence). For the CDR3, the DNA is TGTGCCAGCAGCTTATTGCGGGGGGCCTCCTACAATGAGCAGTTCTTC. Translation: CASSLLRGASYNEQFF.

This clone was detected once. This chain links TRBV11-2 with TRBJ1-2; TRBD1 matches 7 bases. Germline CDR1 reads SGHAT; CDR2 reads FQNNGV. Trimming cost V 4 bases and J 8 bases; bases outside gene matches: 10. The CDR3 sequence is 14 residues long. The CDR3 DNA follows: TGTGCCAGCAGCTCCCGGACAGGCCGAGGGGGCTACACCTTC. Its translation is CASSSRTGRGGYTF.

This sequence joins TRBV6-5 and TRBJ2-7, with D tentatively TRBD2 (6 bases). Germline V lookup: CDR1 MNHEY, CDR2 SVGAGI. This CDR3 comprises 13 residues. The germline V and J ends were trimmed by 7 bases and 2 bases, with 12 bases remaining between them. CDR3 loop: CASNLEGPYEQYF. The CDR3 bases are TGTGCCAGCAACTTGGAGGGCCCCTACGAGCAGTACTTC.

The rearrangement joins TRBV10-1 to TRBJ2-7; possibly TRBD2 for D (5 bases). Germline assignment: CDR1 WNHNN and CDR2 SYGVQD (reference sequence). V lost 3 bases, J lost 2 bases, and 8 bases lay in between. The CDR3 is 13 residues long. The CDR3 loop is CASSEAAAYEQYF. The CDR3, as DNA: TGCGCCAGCAGTGAAGCGGCGGCCTACGAGCAGTACTTC.

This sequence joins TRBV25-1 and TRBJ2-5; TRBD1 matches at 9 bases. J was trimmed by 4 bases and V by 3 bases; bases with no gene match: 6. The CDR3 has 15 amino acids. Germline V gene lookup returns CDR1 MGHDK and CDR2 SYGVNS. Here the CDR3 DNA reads TGTGCCAGCAGTGATACAGGGGGCGTCGGAGAGACCCAGTACTTC. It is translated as CASSDTGGVGETQYF.

The CDR3 here is CASALFTYEQYF. CDR3 nucleotide sequence: TGTGCCAGCGCGCTTTTCACCTACGAGCAGTACTTC. The gene calls are TRBV11-2 and TRBJ2-7; D remains unclear. The CDR3 extends over 12 amino acids. Germline assignment: CDR1 SGHAT and CDR2 FQNNGV. V was trimmed by 8 bases and J by 2 bases, leaving 10 bases between them.

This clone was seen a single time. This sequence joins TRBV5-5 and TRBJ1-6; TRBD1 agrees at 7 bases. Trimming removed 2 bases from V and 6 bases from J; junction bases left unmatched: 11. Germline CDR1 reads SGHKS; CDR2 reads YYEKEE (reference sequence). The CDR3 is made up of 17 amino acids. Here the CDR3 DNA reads TGTGCCAGCAGCTTATTACAGGGGATGGGCTCTAATTCACCCCTCCACTTT. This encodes CASSLLQGMGSNSPLHF.

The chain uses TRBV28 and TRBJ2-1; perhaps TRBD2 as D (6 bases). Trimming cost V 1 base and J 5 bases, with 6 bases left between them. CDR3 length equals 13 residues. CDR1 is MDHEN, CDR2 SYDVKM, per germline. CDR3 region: CASSLSGDNEQFF. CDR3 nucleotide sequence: TGTGCCAGCAGTTTATCGGGGGACAATGAGCAGTTCTTC.

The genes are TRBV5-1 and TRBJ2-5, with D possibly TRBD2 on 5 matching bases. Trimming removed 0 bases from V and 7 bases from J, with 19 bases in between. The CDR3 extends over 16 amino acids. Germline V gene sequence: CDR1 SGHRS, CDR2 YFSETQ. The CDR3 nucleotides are TGCGCCAGCAGCTTGGAAGGGTGGGCGTCAGAGGGGACCCAGTACTTC. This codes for CASSLEGWASEGTQYF. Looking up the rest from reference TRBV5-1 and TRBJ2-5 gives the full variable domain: KAGVTQTPRYLIKTRGQQVTLSCSPISGHRSVSWYQQTPGQGLQFLFEYFSETQRNKGNFPGRFSGRQFSNSRSEMNVSTLELGDSALYLCASSLEGWASEGTQYFGPGTRLLVL.

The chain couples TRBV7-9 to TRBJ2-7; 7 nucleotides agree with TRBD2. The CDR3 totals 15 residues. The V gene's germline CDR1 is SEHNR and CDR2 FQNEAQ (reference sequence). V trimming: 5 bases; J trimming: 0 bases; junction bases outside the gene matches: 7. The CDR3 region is CASSTTSARSYEQYF. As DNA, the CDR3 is TGTGCCAGCAGCACTACTAGCGCCCGCTCCTACGAGCAGTACTTC.